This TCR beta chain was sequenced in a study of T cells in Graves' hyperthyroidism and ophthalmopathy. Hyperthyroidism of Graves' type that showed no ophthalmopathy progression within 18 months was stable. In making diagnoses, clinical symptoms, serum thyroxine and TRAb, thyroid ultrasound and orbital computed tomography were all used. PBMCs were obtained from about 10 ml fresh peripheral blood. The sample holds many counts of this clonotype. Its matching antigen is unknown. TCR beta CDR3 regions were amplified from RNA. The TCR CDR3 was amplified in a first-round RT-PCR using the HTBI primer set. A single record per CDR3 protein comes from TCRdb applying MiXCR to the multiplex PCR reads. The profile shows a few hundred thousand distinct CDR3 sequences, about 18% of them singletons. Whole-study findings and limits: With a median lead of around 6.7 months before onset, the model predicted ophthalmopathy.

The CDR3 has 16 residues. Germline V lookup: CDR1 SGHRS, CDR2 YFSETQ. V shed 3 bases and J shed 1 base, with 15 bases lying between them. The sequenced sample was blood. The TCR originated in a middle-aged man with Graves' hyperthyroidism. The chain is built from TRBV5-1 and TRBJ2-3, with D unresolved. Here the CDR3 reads CASSSSGARRTDTQYF. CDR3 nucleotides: TGCGCCAGCAGCTCCTCAGGTGCCCGGCGCACAGATACGCAGTATTTT.